A single sample gave rise to the 24 T cell receptor beta chains below, sequenced in a study of CD8 T cells in ankylosing spondylitis. Using its own MiXCR run on the 5' RACE reads, TCRdb lists one record per CDR3 protein. The table lists about 540,000 distinct CDR3 sequences, roughly 13% of them singletons, with approximately 7% in the top ten. These receptors' targets are unknown. Study-wide results and caveats: The study identified a TCR beta motif of under ten highly homologous variants that appeared characteristic of ankylosing spondylitis blood.

Sequencing input: blood, either unsorted or a sorted T cell fraction (not recorded which). These receptors were taken from a male donor with ankylosing spondylitis.

There are a few counts of this clonotype. This CDR3 is CASSLERLETQYF. In DNA form, the CDR3 reads TGTGCCAGCAGCTTAGAGCGGTTAGAGACCCAGTACTTC. The gene calls are TRBV7-9 and TRBJ2-5; D possibly corresponds to TRBD2 (5 bases). From germline, CDR1 is SEHNR and CDR2 FQNEAQ (reference sequence). This CDR3 has 13 amino acids. V shed 1 base and J shed 4 bases, with 7 bases lying between them.

The chain is built from TRBV20-1 and TRBJ1-4, with D possibly being TRBD1 (6 bases). Germline V gene lookup returns CDR1 DFQATT and CDR2 SNEGSKA (reference sequence). The V end lost 3 bases, the J end lost 7 bases, and 15 bases lay between the germline ends. The CDR3 spans 14 residues. CDR3 amino acids: CSARSGGGSEKLFF. The CDR3 DNA follows: TGCAGTGCTAGGTCGGGGGGCGGGAGTGAAAAACTGTTTTTT.

This clonotype was found many times. The rearrangement uses TRBV7-9 and TRBJ2-1; 13 bases agree with TRBD2. Germline values: CDR1 SEHNR, CDR2 FQNEAQ (reference sequence). The CDR3 sequence is 15 residues long. The junction had 5 bases not matched to a gene; V was cut back by 5 bases and J by 7 bases. The CDR3 DNA reads TGTGCCAGCAGCCGGGGACTAGCGGGAAGGAATGAGCAGTTCTTC. Its translation: CASSRGLAGRNEQFF.

At least ten counts were recorded for this clonotype. The chain has TRBV5-6 and TRBJ1-5, with D hard to call. The V and J ends lost 1 base and 7 bases respectively, with 12 bases between them. Germline assignment: CDR1 SGHDT and CDR2 YYEEEE. The CDR3 spans 14 residues. CDR3 amino acids: CASSLLGGGQPQHF. The CDR3 region has the DNA TGTGCCAGCAGCTTGCTAGGTGGAGGGCAGCCCCAGCATTTT.

V is TRBV20-1 and J is TRBJ2-5, with 14 positions matching TRBD2. CDR1 is DFQATT, CDR2 SNEGSKA, per germline (reference sequence). This CDR3 has 16 amino acids. Trimming took 5 bases from V and 4 from J; bases not matched to a gene: 9. The CDR3 DNA reads as TGCAGTGCTCCGCGACTAGCGGGAGGGCGGGGAGAGACCCAGTACTTC. This translates into CSAPRLAGGRGETQYF.

The chain employs TRBV6-2 or TRBV6-3 and TRBJ1-5, with 7 positions matching TRBD1. This CDR3 has 17 amino acids. V dropped 6 bases and J dropped 0; count of bases not matched to a gene: 11. Germline CDR1 MNHEY, CDR2 SVGEGT. CDR3 loop: CASSGTASPYSNQPQHF. CDR3 in DNA: TGTGCCAGCAGCGGGACAGCAAGCCCTTATAGCAATCAGCCCCAGCATTTT.

This clonotype was seen a few times. CDR3 DNA: TGTGCCAGCTCACCCGTGACTAGCCCAGATACGCAGTATTTT. Protein sequence: CASSPVTSPDTQYF. The chain couples TRBV18 to TRBJ2-3; 7 nucleotides agree with TRBD2. Germline-derived CDR1 and CDR2 are KGHSH and LQKENI. The CDR3 loop spans 14 amino acids. V dropped 3 bases and J dropped 4; count of bases not matched to a gene: 4.

Here the CDR3 reads CASSLAPLAGAGSVGYEQYV. The CDR3 nucleotides read TGCGCCAGCAGCTTGGCCCCTTTAGCGGGAGCGGGGTCGGTCGGCTACGAGCAGTACGTC. This rearrangement joins TRBV5-1 to TRBJ2-7; 9 positions agree with TRBD2. The CDR3 contains 20 residues. V dropped 0 bases and J dropped 3; count of bases not matched to a gene: 19. From germline, CDR1 is SGHRS and CDR2 YFSETQ.

The table lists this clonotype with a few counts. The CDR3 nucleotides are TGTGCCTGGATAAGCACAGCCCGACCCGCTTTCTTT. Its translation is CAWISTARPAFF. This chain connects TRBV30 to TRBJ1-1; no definite D call. The CDR3 is 12 amino acids. The V end lost 4 bases, the J end lost 11 bases, and 17 bases lay between the germline ends. Germline-derived CDR1 and CDR2 are GTSNPN and SVGIG (reference sequence).

This clonotype was observed a few times. V and J are TRBV29-1 and TRBJ2-5; 7 nucleotides align to TRBD1. CDR1 is SQVTM and CDR2 is ANQGSEA in the germline V gene. The length of the CDR3 is 15 residues. The junction had 11 bases not matched to a gene; V was cut back by 3 bases and J by 4 bases. The DNA of the CDR3 is TGCAGCGTTGACCCCATGACAGGGCGTCGAGAGACCCAGTACTTC. Protein sequence: CSVDPMTGRRETQYF.

The chain links TRBV18 to TRBJ2-7, with 8 bases matching TRBD1. There are 14 residues in the CDR3. The germline V gene encodes CDR1 KGHSH and CDR2 LQKENI. V shed 6 bases, J shed 4 bases, and the junction held 8 bases outside the gene matches. CDR3 DNA sequence: TGTGCCAGCTCTCCGGACAGGGAGAGGTACGAGCAGTACGTC. Its translation: CASSPDRERYEQYV.

The rearrangement uses TRBV5-1 and TRBJ2-2, with D maybe TRBD1 (5 bases). Per germline, CDR1 SGHRS and CDR2 YFSETQ. The CDR3 is 14 residues long. V was trimmed by 1 base and J by 4 bases, leaving 8 bases between them. The DNA of the CDR3 is TGCGCCAGCAGCTTGTTGGGGCGCACCGGGGAGCTGTTTTTT. Residues: CASSLLGRTGELFF. The full variable domain, its missing parts supplied by reference TRBV5-1 and TRBJ2-2, is KAGVTQTPRYLIKTRGQQVTLSCSPISGHRSVSWYQQTPGQGLQFLFEYFSETQRNKGNFPGRFSGRQFSNSRSEMNVSTLELGDSALYLCASSLLGRTGELFFGEGSRLTVL.

This chain connects TRBV20-1 to TRBJ1-1; TRBD1 is a possible D gene (5 bases). Trimming took 3 bases from V and 0 from J, leaving 14 bases between them. CDR3 size: 15 residues. Germline CDR1 reads DFQATT; CDR2 reads SNEGSKA (reference sequence). CDR3 protein: CSASGASGMNTEAFF. The CDR3 DNA is TGCAGTGCTAGCGGGGCTAGCGGAATGAACACTGAAGCTTTCTTT.

The chain recombines TRBV3-1 with TRBJ2-2, with D possibly TRBD2 on 6 matching bases. V dropped 6 bases and J dropped 6 bases, with 20 bases sitting between them. Germline loops: CDR1 LGHDT, CDR2 YNNKEL (reference sequence). The CDR3 spans 16 residues. The CDR3 nucleotides are TGTGCCAGCAGTATAACGGGCGGGATAGGAGCCGGGGAGCTGTTTTTT. Amino acids: CASSITGGIGAGELFF.

The chain has TRBV20-1 and TRBJ1-5; D unclear. Trimming took 3 bases from V and 0 from J, leaving 9 bases between them. Germline lookup yields CDR1 DFQATT and CDR2 SNEGSKA (reference sequence). There are 14 residues in the CDR3. The CDR3 DNA sequence: TGCAGTGCTAGGTCAGTTTATAGCAATCAGCCCCAGCATTTT. Protein sequence: CSARSVYSNQPQHF.

The CDR3 loop is CASVSAGGLYNEQFF. CDR3 nucleotide sequence: TGTGCCAGCGTTTCAGCGGGAGGGCTCTACAATGAGCAGTTCTTC. This sequence joins TRBV12-3 or TRBV12-4 and TRBJ2-1, with TRBD2 matching over 10 bases. The CDR3 runs to 15 residues. Trimming cost V 8 bases and J 3 bases; bases outside gene matches: 7.

The table lists this clonotype with a few counts. This chain joins TRBV7-9 and TRBJ2-1, with D unclear. Trimming cost V 2 bases and J 0 bases, with 14 bases left between them. This CDR3 contains 17 residues. Per the germline V gene, CDR1 is SEHNR and CDR2 is FQNEAQ (reference sequence). This CDR3 is CASSLSLFRSSYNEQFF. CDR3 DNA sequence: TGTGCCAGCAGCTTAAGTCTCTTCCGGAGCTCCTACAATGAGCAGTTCTTC.

This clonotype was observed a handful of times. V gene TRBV5-1 combines with J gene TRBJ2-1, with 7 bases aligning to TRBD1. Germline CDR1 and CDR2: SGHRS and YFSETQ. After removal of 4 bases from V and 0 bases from J, the junction contained 4 bases not matched to a gene. This CDR3 has 15 residues. This chain's CDR3 is CASSGGQTSYNEQFF. The DNA of the CDR3 is TGCGCCAGCAGCGGGGGACAGACCTCCTACAATGAGCAGTTCTTC.

This clonotype came up a few times. The chain is built from TRBV7-9 and TRBJ1-5; D call uncertain. Germline values: CDR1 SEHNR, CDR2 FQNEAQ (reference sequence). This CDR3 is built from 14 residues. Trimming stripped 1 base from V and 9 bases from J, with 13 bases between. This chain's CDR3 is CASSLDVSPGPQHF. The CDR3 bases are TGTGCCAGCAGCTTAGATGTCTCGCCGGGGCCCCAGCATTTT.

This clonotype is a singleton in its sample. The chain is built from TRBV30 and TRBJ1-2; TRBD1 might be the D (6 bases). The germline gives CDR1 GTSNPN, CDR2 SVGIG (reference sequence). With 3 bases removed from V and 7 bases from J, the gap between germline ends came to 21 bases. This CDR3 region has 15 residues. The CDR3 loop is CAWSLLGGAEAGYTF. Written as DNA, the CDR3 is TGTGCCTGGAGCCTTCTGGGGGGCGCGGAGGCTGGCTACACCTTC.

This clonotype came up many times. The chain carries TRBV24-1 and TRBJ2-1, with D tentatively TRBD2 (5 bases). CDR3 length: 14 residues. Germline CDR1 KGHDR, CDR2 SFDVKD. Trimming cost V 1 base and J 8 bases, with 11 bases left between them. This CDR3 is CATSDLWSGDEQFF. The CDR3, as DNA: TGTGCCACCAGTGATTTATGGAGCGGCGATGAGCAGTTCTTC.

This clonotype appeared a few times. The chain couples TRBV18 to TRBJ1-6; possible D gene TRBD1, 6 bases. Trimming took off 2 bases at V and 8 bases at J, with 13 bases between the two ends. Germline V gives CDR1 KGHSH, CDR2 LQKENI. The length of the CDR3 is 15 residues. This chain's CDR3 is CASSPATGLDSPLHF. CDR3 in DNA: TGTGCCAGCTCACCAGCTACAGGGTTAGATTCACCCCTCCACTTT.

The chain couples TRBV18 to TRBJ1-2; D remains ambiguous. Germline CDR1 KGHSH, CDR2 LQKENI. V shed 2 bases and J shed 2 bases, with 6 bases lying between them. The CDR3 runs to 13 residues. In nucleotides, the CDR3 is TGTGCCAGCTCACCATTGGACAACTATGGCTACACCTTC. Protein product: CASSPLDNYGYTF.

The chain joins TRBV19 to TRBJ2-1; the match to TRBD2 covers 10 bases. CDR3 length: 13 residues. CDR1 is LNHDA, CDR2 SQIVND, per germline (reference sequence). V gave up 8 bases and J gave up 7 bases; unmatched junction bases: 5. The CDR3 DNA reads as TGTGCCAGTGGAGCTAGCGGGAGTAATGAGCAGTTCTTC. Translation: CASGASGSNEQFF.